Listed here is a single T cell receptor beta chain. This specimen comes from a study of blood T cells in healthy people across ages. Trimming removed 6 bases from V and 0 bases from J, with 12 bases in between. Germline V gives CDR1 SGHTA, CDR2 FQGNSA. The CDR3 is made up of 15 amino acids. For the second PCR, which ran for roughly 7 to 11 cycles, a sample-barcoded 5' primer and a J-beta primer mix were used. TCRdb ran MiXCR on the 5' RACE reads and lists one entry per CDR3 protein. The sample consists of about 930,000 distinct CDR3 sequences, about 28% of them appearing once. Another study also made use of these data, one on T cells of mothers and their children. That source adds: The study recruited a few healthy Caucasian mothers and their six children as donors.

The TCR was taken from a woman between 35 and 50 years old in good health. The specimen was blood. This chain links TRBV7-2 with TRBJ1-5; D is ambiguous. This CDR3 reads CASREGPYSNQPQHF. The CDR3 coding sequence is TGTGCCAGCAGAGAAGGACCCTATAGCAATCAGCCCCAGCATTTT.